This TCR beta chain was found in a study of T cell responses to AZD1222 COVID-19 vaccine. Overall study findings and caveats: Mostly white British, mostly female donors; authors suggested clonal diversity may be underestimated. Baseline antibody screening turned up just a handful of seropositive AZD1222 recipients. In all cases, repertoires were sampled only after the peak T cell response.

On this clone itself: Its antigen remains unknown.

TCRdb's copy holds only in-frame clones and misses some; the assay was immunoSEQ multiplex PCR. The sample has some 130,000 clones, about 93% seen once. Trimming cost V 2 bases and J 5 bases; bases outside gene matches: 14. Germline assignment: CDR1 LGHDT and CDR2 YNNKEL (reference sequence). The CDR3 covers 17 residues. This TCR derives from an adult who received the AZD1222 COVID-19 vaccine. The chain combines TRBV3-1 (or the pseudogene TRBV3-2) with TRBJ2-5, with 7 bases matching TRBD2. Sequences were derived from peripheral blood, sampled 28 days after the second AZD1222 dose. For the CDR3, the DNA is TGTGCCAGCAGCCAACTCTGGAGCGGGGCAATTCACGAGACCCAGTACTTC. It translates to CASSQLWSGAIHETQYF.